The rows below give T cell receptor beta chains drawn from one sample of a study of beta chain features in type 1 diabetes. Sequencing was performed with immunoSEQ multiplex PCR; in TCRdb, only in-frame clones are kept and a portion is missing. Of some 360,000 clones in the sample, 9.5% to 10% were seen once. The sample consisted of central memory CD4+ T cells from blood. All receptors come from a man younger than 45 with type 1 diabetes. Both conserved end residues are part of each CDR3. The order of the fields is D gene, clone size, V gene, J gene, CDR3 protein, CDR3 DNA. The D gene is left open where the match is weak. Clone size is shown for a subset of rows, as once, few, many or a class of expanded clone.

NA	NA	TRBV4-3	TRBJ1-4	CASSQELYFGSKSNEKLFF	TGCGCCAGCAGCCAAGAACTCTACTTCGGGAGTAAATCGAATGAAAAACTGTTTTTT
NA	NA	TRBV6-4	TRBJ2-4	CASSLSARDDIQYF	TGTGCCAGCAGTTTATCAGCCAGGGATGACATTCAGTACTTC
NA	few	TRBV28	TRBJ2-3	CASSPYGAHRTDTQYF	TGTGCCAGCAGCCCTTATGGGGCCCATAGGACAGATACGCAGTATTTT
NA	NA	TRBV5-1	TRBJ1-4	CASSLVQGGNEKLFF	TGCGCCAGCAGCTTGGTCCAGGGCGGGAATGAAAAACTGTTTTTT
NA	NA	TRBV7-9	TRBJ1-1	CASSLGGRNTEAFF	TGTGCCAGCAGCTTAGGGGGGAGGAACACTGAAGCTTTCTTT
NA	NA	TRBV5-6	TRBJ2-7	CASSGGPPYEQYF	TGTGCCAGCAGTGGAGGGCCTCCTTACGAGCAGTACTTC
NA	few	TRBV29-1	TRBJ1-5	CSVVFGGSDQPQHF	TGCAGCGTTGTTTTTGGGGGCTCGGATCAGCCCCAGCATTTT
NA	NA	TRBV27	TRBJ2-1	CASRLDFYNEQFF	TGTGCCAGCAGACTGGACTTCTACAATGAGCAGTTCTTC
TRBD2	NA	TRBV10-3	TRBJ2-1	CASSAEGLVIHEQFF	TGTGCCAGCAGTGCCGAAGGACTAGTCATACATGAGCAGTTCTTC
NA	NA	TRBV7-9	TRBJ2-5	CASSLGRTGKQTQYF	TGTGCCAGCAGCTTAGGGCGGACGGGGAAACAGACCCAGTACTTC
NA	NA	TRBV5-6	TRBJ2-5	CASSWRGGETQYF	TGTGCCAGCAGCTGGAGGGGGGGAGAGACCCAGTACTTC
NA	NA	TRBV7-3	TRBJ2-3	CASSWNRADTQYF	TGTGCCAGCAGCTGGAACAGGGCAGATACGCAGTATTTT
TRBD1	NA	TRBV28	TRBJ1-2	CASRPGTEYGYTF	TGTGCCAGCAGACCCGGGACAGAATATGGCTACACCTTC
NA	many	TRBV6-1	TRBJ2-3	CASSGHRDTSTDTQYF	TGTGCCAGCAGTGGTCACCGGGATACTAGCACAGATACGCAGTATTTT
TRBD1	few	TRBV6-5	TRBJ1-1	CASSVKQGRTEAFF	TGTGCCAGCAGTGTCAAACAGGGGAGAACTGAAGCTTTCTTT
NA	few	TRBV29-1	TRBJ2-5	CSGYRGGETQYF	TGCAGCGGGTACAGGGGAGGAGAGACCCAGTACTTC
TRBD1	few	TRBV6-5	TRBJ1-5	CASSYNRGDQPQHF	TGTGCCAGCAGTTACAACAGGGGGGATCAGCCCCAGCATTTT
NA	few	TRBV5-1	TRBJ2-3	CARRPDTQYF	TGCGCCAGACGACCAGATACGCAGTATTTT
TRBD1	NA	TRBV19	TRBJ2-7	CASSIGTGGSEQYF	TGTGCCAGTAGTATCGGGACAGGGGGCTCCGAGCAGTACTTC
NA	NA	TRBV7-2	TRBJ2-7	CASSSRALSHF	TGTGCCAGCAGCTCCCGCGCTTTGTCCCACTTC
NA	many	TRBV7-8	TRBJ2-7	CASSPWAGREQYF	TGTGCCAGCAGCCCCTGGGCAGGACGCGAGCAGTACTTC
NA	NA	TRBV19	TRBJ1-5	CASSMLVGNQPQHF	TGTGCCAGTAGTATGCTAGTTGGCAATCAGCCCCAGCATTTT
NA	NA	TRBV30	TRBJ2-2	CACHKGGSFTGELFF	TGTGCCTGCCATAAGGGGGGGTCCTTCACCGGGGAGCTGTTTTTT
NA	few	TRBV11-2	TRBJ1-1	CASSLVGRGTEAFF	TGTGCCAGCAGCTTAGTAGGCAGAGGAACTGAAGCTTTCTTT
TRBD2	few	TRBV7-2	TRBJ2-7	CASSLRREGGEQYF	TGTGCCAGCAGCTTACGTCGGGAGGGCGGGGAGCAGTACTTC
NA	few	TRBV19	TRBJ1-1	CASSDQRDTEAFF	TGTGCCAGTAGTGATCAGCGGGACACTGAAGCTTTCTTT
TRBD2	NA	TRBV29-1	TRBJ2-7	CSGTRNYEQYF	TGCAGCGGGACTAGAAACTACGAGCAGTACTTC
NA	NA	TRBV4-1	TRBJ1-2	CASSQGSRGNGYTF	TGCGCCAGCAGCCAAGGGTCGAGGGGTAATGGCTACACCTTC
NA	NA	TRBV5-4	TRBJ2-3	CASSPARHTDTQYF	TGTGCCAGCAGCCCCGCGAGGCACACAGATACGCAGTATTTT
NA	NA	TRBV30	TRBJ2-7	CAWSSAGGHTYEQYF	TGTGCCTGGTCCTCGGCCGGGGGACACACCTACGAGCAGTACTTC
TRBD2	NA	TRBV5-1	TRBJ2-3	CASSLGFFRGRADTQYF	TGCGCCAGCAGCTTGGGTTTTTTTCGCGGGAGGGCAGATACGCAGTATTTT
TRBD2	few	TRBV4-3	TRBJ2-1	CASSQFYGLAGEVGFAFF	TGCGCCAGCAGCCAGTTTTATGGACTAGCGGGAGAAGTTGGTTTTGCGTTCTTC
TRBD2	few	TRBV10-3	TRBJ2-3	CAISPTSTSGSTDTQYF	TGTGCCATCAGTCCAACGTCGACTAGCGGGAGCACAGATACGCAGTATTTT
NA	NA	TRBV2	TRBJ2-1	CASKMDYTNEQFF	TGTGCCAGCAAGATGGACTACACCAATGAGCAGTTCTTC
NA	few	TRBV4-2	TRBJ2-6	CASSLAGTNKLKAGANVLTF	TGTGCCAGCAGCTTAGCCGGGACAAACAAGCTAAAGGCTGGGGCCAACGTCCTGACTTTC
NA	few	TRBV7-2	TRBJ1-2	CASSFDRNYGYTF	TGTGCCAGCAGCTTCGACAGGAACTATGGCTACACCTTC
NA	few	TRBV4-3	TRBJ1-3	CASSQEGRDSGNTIYF	TGCGCCAGCAGCCAAGAGGGCAGGGATTCGGGAAACACCATATATTTT
TRBD1	many	TRBV7-2	TRBJ1-1	CASSFRRTGNTEAFF	TGTGCCAGCAGCTTCCGCAGGACAGGGAACACTGAAGCTTTCTTT
NA	few	TRBV5-1	TRBJ1-1	CASSLAWQKDTEAFF	TGCGCCAGCAGCTTGGCATGGCAAAAGGACACTGAAGCTTTCTTT
NA	few	TRBV29-1	TRBJ2-5	CSVEEGVRKTQYF	TGCAGCGTTGAAGAGGGGGTCAGGAAGACCCAGTACTTC
NA	many	TRBV7-2	TRBJ2-2	CASSRATGELFF	TGTGCCAGCAGCAGGGCCACCGGGGAGCTGTTTTTT